The 25 T cell receptor beta chains reported below all come from one sample, sequenced in a study of OX40 agonist ivuxolimab in advanced cancers. The data were produced by immunoSEQ multiplex PCR, yet TCRdb's version contains in-frame clones alone and is incomplete. The table includes approximately 76,000 clones, 93% detected once. The specimen comprised CD4+ or CD8+ T cells sorted from blood, sampled in a trial of the OX40 agonist ivuxolimab. These receptors were obtained from an adult with an advanced solid tumor such as melanoma, head and neck, liver or kidney cancer.

The CDR3: CATSRGSENQPQHF. CDR3 DNA sequence: TGTGCCACCAGCAGAGGGTCAGAAAATCAGCCCCAGCATTTT. This chain joins TRBV15 and TRBJ1-5, with unresolved D. Trimming pared 1 base from V and 4 bases from J, leaving 8 bases between. This CDR3 comprises 14 residues. The V gene's germline CDR1 is LNHNV and CDR2 YYDKDF (reference sequence).

The chain recombines TRBV27 with TRBJ1-2; D is unclear. Germline values: CDR1 MNHEY, CDR2 SMNVEV (reference sequence). CDR3 length: 13 amino acids. The V end lost 2 bases, the J end lost 8 bases, and 12 bases lay between the germline ends. The CDR3 region is CASSLGPLRGYTF. CDR3 nucleotide sequence: TGTGCCAGCAGTTTAGGGCCCCTGCGGGGCTACACCTTC.

CDR3 in amino acids: CASSAQGAAYGYTF. For the CDR3, the DNA is TGTGCCAGCAGCGCCCAGGGGGCGGCCTATGGCTACACCTTC. J is TRBJ1-2 and V is TRBV9, with 8 bases that match TRBD1. The CDR3 is 14 residues long. Germline CDR1 and CDR2: SGDLS and YYNGEE. The V segment lost 3 bases and the J segment 4 bases; nucleotides outside the gene matches: 5.

The chain employs TRBV2 and TRBJ1-4, with D possibly being TRBD1 (6 bases). This CDR3 contains 15 residues. Germline assignment: CDR1 SNHLY and CDR2 FYNNEI. V was shortened by 6 bases and J by 2 bases, with 13 bases between the two germline ends. CDR3 bases: TGTGCCAGCAGGGCGCTGGGGGCGACTAATGAAAAACTGTTTTTT. Translated: CASRALGATNEKLFF.

This chain uses TRBV25-1 with TRBJ2-5; weak D call: TRBD1 (8 bases). Germline V gene sequence: CDR1 MGHDK, CDR2 SYGVNS. The V end lost 5 bases, the J end lost 4 bases, and 14 bases lay between the germline ends. The CDR3 sequence is 14 residues long. The CDR3 coding sequence is TGTGCCAGCAGTCGGACAGGGAGGGGAGAGACCCAGTACTTC. Translated: CASSRTGRGETQYF.

The sample holds one count of this clone. V gene TRBV27 combines with J gene TRBJ2-7, with 11 bases that match TRBD2. In germline, CDR1 is MNHEY, CDR2 SMNVEV (reference sequence). Unmatched junction bases numbered 2, after V lost 4 bases and J lost 6 bases. CDR3 size: 13 residues. CDR3 protein: CASSYGLAGEQYF. In DNA form, the CDR3 reads TGTGCCAGCAGTTATGGACTAGCGGGCGAGCAGTACTTC.

The chain combines TRBV27 with TRBJ1-1; D is uncertain. V was shortened by 2 bases and J by 3 bases, with 7 bases between the two germline ends. The CDR3 consists of 13 residues. CDR1 MNHEY and CDR2 SMNVEV come from the germline V gene (reference sequence). The chain's CDR3 is CASSLAGHTEAFF. CDR3 nucleotides: TGTGCCAGCAGTTTAGCAGGCCACACTGAAGCTTTCTTT.

The CDR3 DNA follows: TGCGCCAGCAGCCAAGATTCGGGAGCTGGAAACACCATATATTTT. It translates to CASSQDSGAGNTIYF. The rearrangement uses TRBV4-1 and TRBJ1-3, with D uncertain. V dropped 0 bases and J dropped 2 bases, with 8 bases sitting between them. The CDR3 has 15 amino acids. Per the germline V gene, CDR1 is MGHRA and CDR2 is YSYEKL.

The rearrangement uses TRBV10-3 and TRBJ1-1, with D possibly TRBD1 on 5 matching bases. V dropped 11 bases and J dropped 5 bases, with 15 bases sitting between them. The germline CDR1 and CDR2 sequences are ENHRY and SYGVKD. The CDR3 consists of 12 residues. Here the CDR3 DNA reads TGTGCCCCCCGGACGGGGGGTACTGAAGCTTTCTTT. As protein: CAPRTGGTEAFF.

The rearrangement joins TRBV5-6 to TRBJ1-3, with D perhaps matching TRBD1 (6 bases). The V end was cut by 3 bases, the J end by 2 bases, with 15 bases between. There are 16 residues in the CDR3. CDR1 is SGHDT and CDR2 is YYEEEE in the germline V gene. The CDR3 DNA follows: TGTGCCAGCAGCTGGGGGCGGGGGCCCACTGGAAACACCATATATTTT. Encoded protein: CASSWGRGPTGNTIYF. The whole variable domain, filled in from reference TRBV5-6 and TRBJ1-3, reads DAGVTQSPTHLIKTRGQQVTLRCSPKSGHDTVSWYQQALGQGPQFIFQYYEEEERQRGNFPDRFSGHQFPNYSSELNVNALLLGDSALYLCASSWGRGPTGNTIYFGEGSWLTVV.

CDR3 residues: CASSLPQTRPTGECIQYF. The CDR3 bases are TGTGCCAGCAGCTTGCCCCAAACTAGACCGACGGGGGAATGCATTCAGTACTTC. The chain employs TRBV5-8 and TRBJ2-4; possibly TRBD2 for D (6 bases). This CDR3 contains 18 residues. V gave up 1 base and J gave up 9 bases, with 26 bases separating them. Germline values: CDR1 SGHTS, CDR2 YDEGEE.

The chain combines TRBV11-3 with TRBJ1-3; no firm D call. CDR3 size: 13 residues. Per the germline V gene, CDR1 is SGHNT and CDR2 is YENEEA. V lost 3 bases to trimming and J lost 3 bases, with 6 bases between them. The CDR3 protein is CASSLGSGNTIYF. CDR3 bases: TGTGCCAGCAGCTTGGGCAGTGGAAACACCATATATTTT.

This CDR3 reads CASSLSGADGYTF. CDR3 coding DNA: TGTGCCAGCAGTTTATCCGGGGCGGATGGCTACACCTTC. The chain combines TRBV27 with TRBJ1-2, with a weak D call TRBD1 (5 bases). The CDR3 consists of 13 residues. V was shortened by 0 bases and J by 6 bases, with 8 bases between the two germline ends. Germline loops: CDR1 MNHEY, CDR2 SMNVEV (reference sequence).

The rearrangement joins TRBV7-2 to TRBJ2-3; tentatively, D is TRBD2 (6 bases). CDR1 SGHTA and CDR2 FQGNSA come from the germline V gene. Trimming pared 0 bases from V and 6 bases from J, leaving 7 bases between. This CDR3 contains 13 residues. The DNA for the CDR3 is TGTGCCAGCAGCTTAGCTCGGGGGGATACGCAGTATTTT. Translated: CASSLARGDTQYF.

This clone is a singleton in its sample. This chain joins TRBV4-1 and TRBJ1-1; D unresolved. The ends were cut back, 6 bases at V and 8 bases at J, with 7 bases in the middle. The CDR3 is made up of 10 amino acids. Germline V gene data show CDR1 as MGHRA and CDR2 as YSYEKL. CDR3 sequence reads: CASSGGEAFF. CDR3 in DNA: TGCGCCAGCAGTGGCGGGGAAGCTTTCTTT.

The chain is built from TRBV5-1 and TRBJ2-5, with 12 bases matching TRBD2. Germline CDR1 reads SGHRS; CDR2 reads YFSETQ. CDR3 length equals 19 residues. Trimming removed 4 bases from V and 1 base from J; junction bases left unmatched: 14. The CDR3 reads CASSLPPTSGGRSQETQYF. For the CDR3, the DNA is TGCGCCAGCAGCCTCCCTCCCACTAGCGGGGGGCGCAGCCAAGAGACCCAGTACTTC.

The gene calls are TRBV5-4 and TRBJ1-1; D not resolved. From germline, CDR1 is SGHNT and CDR2 YYREEE (reference sequence). V was shortened by 2 bases and J by 0 bases, with 14 bases between the two germline ends. CDR3 length: 16 residues. CDR3 sequence reads: CASSFSIGGMNTEAFF. The CDR3 bases are TGTGCCAGCAGCTTCTCGATAGGCGGGATGAACACTGAAGCTTTCTTT.

Concerning this clone: A read error may be the cause here, since a much bigger clone is one base away. J is TRBJ2-1 and V is TRBV7-3, with a tentative D call TRBD2 (6 bases). Germline V gene data show CDR1 as SGHTA and CDR2 as FQGTGA. V gave up 3 bases and J gave up 0 bases, with 9 bases separating them. The CDR3 loop spans 15 amino acids. In nucleotides, the CDR3 is TGTGCCAGCAGCTTGGCGGGAAGCTCCTACAATGAGCAGTTCTTC. The encoded protein is CASSLAGSSYNEQFF.

The rearrangement links TRBV5-6 to TRBJ2-2; 7 bases agree with TRBD1. The length of the CDR3 is 15 residues. Losses at the gene ends were 1 base for V and 3 bases for J; bases not matched to a gene: 3. Germline V lookup: CDR1 SGHDT, CDR2 YYEEEE. The CDR3 bases are TGTGCCAGCAGCTTGTGGACAGGATACACCGGGGAGCTGTTTTTT. It encodes CASSLWTGYTGELFF.

This clone was seen a few times. The V and J genes are TRBV7-9 and TRBJ1-1; TRBD1 is a possible D gene (6 bases). Trimming removed 3 bases at V and 3 bases at J, with 11 bases between. In germline, CDR1 is SEHNR, CDR2 FQNEAQ (reference sequence). The CDR3 is 14 amino acids. This chain's CDR3 is CASSFNRADTEAFF. The CDR3 DNA is TGTGCCAGCAGCTTCAACAGGGCGGACACTGAAGCTTTCTTT.

This chain connects TRBV19 to TRBJ2-1; 12 bases align to TRBD2. CDR1 is LNHDA and CDR2 is SQIVND in the germline V gene (reference sequence). The CDR3 sequence is 14 residues long. V lost 8 bases and J lost 9; bases outside the gene matches: 8. As DNA, the CDR3 is TGTGCCAGTTCCCCTAGCGGGAGGGCCAGTGAGCAGTTCTTC. Amino acids: CASSPSGRASEQFF.

The V and J genes are TRBV9 and TRBJ2-3; 7 positions match TRBD1. Germline assignment: CDR1 SGDLS and CDR2 YYNGEE. This CDR3 has 14 amino acids. Trimming removed 3 bases from V and 2 bases from J; junction bases left unmatched: 3. The CDR3 DNA reads TGTGCCAGCAGCGAGGGGGCGCCCACAGATACGCAGTATTTT. Translated: CASSEGAPTDTQYF.

This rearrangement joins TRBV6-1 to TRBJ2-3; possibly TRBD1 or TRBD2 for D (5 bases each). V was trimmed by 3 bases and J by 8 bases, leaving 18 bases between them. The CDR3 spans 15 residues. CDR1 MNHNS and CDR2 SASEGT come from the germline V gene. The chain's CDR3 is CASSDVGTFLVTQYF. As DNA, the CDR3 is TGTGCCAGCAGTGACGTGGGGACGTTTTTGGTTACGCAGTATTTT.

In this sample, this clone turned up once. The CDR3 sequence: CASSEDARDRGANTEAFF. CDR3 DNA sequence: TGTGCCAGCAGTGAAGATGCCCGGGACAGGGGCGCGAACACTGAAGCTTTCTTT. The chain couples TRBV2 to TRBJ1-1; 10 nucleotides match TRBD1. This CDR3 spans 18 amino acids. Germline V gene data show CDR1 as SNHLY and CDR2 as FYNNEI. J was trimmed by 1 base and V by 1 base; bases with no gene match: 9.

The chain employs TRBV11-2 and TRBJ2-1; D is possibly TRBD2 (5 bases). The CDR3 contains 16 residues. Trimming took off 2 bases at V and 0 bases at J, with 11 bases between the two ends. The V gene's germline CDR1 is SGHAT and CDR2 FQNNGV. CDR3 DNA sequence: TGTGCCAGCAGCTTAAGGCGGGCAAGCTCCTACAATGAGCAGTTCTTC. Protein sequence: CASSLRRASSYNEQFF.